The T cell receptor (beta chain) described here comes from a study of T cell responses to AZD1222 COVID-19 vaccine. About the research overall: Doses given second, at about 4 or about 12 weeks, were pooled. Study-level findings and limits: Dominant CD4 TCR responses targeted spike regions 160-218 and 743-854. It should be noted that donors were predominantly white British and more often female, and clonal diversity was possibly underestimated.

The assay was immunoSEQ multiplex PCR, and TCRdb's table has in-frame clones only and misses some. The sample contains under 85,000 clones, about nine tenths of which appear only once. CDR1 SGHKS and CDR2 YYEKEE come from the germline V gene (reference sequence). V lost 0 bases, J lost 14 bases, and 9 bases lay in between. This CDR3 is built from 11 residues. Worth noting for this clone: Antigen unknown.

The sequence was collected from an adult in good health. The V gene is TRBV5-5, the J gene TRBJ2-1; D unclear. Sequencing used peripheral blood, obtained on day 0 of AZD1222 vaccination. CDR3 amino acids: CASSLVGPEFF. For the CDR3, the DNA is TGTGCCAGCAGCTTGGTAGGACCGGAGTTCTTC.